The clone carrying this TCR beta chain was picked up many times. Its antigen is not identified. Repertoires were generated with immunoSEQ multiplex PCR, while TCRdb's copy carries only in-frame clones and drops some. The data show approximately 330,000 clones, with 80% seen just once and about 6.7% held by the top ten. Trimming shortened V by 0 bases and J by 2 bases, and 14 bases separated the two germline ends. The CDR3 length is 16 residues. From germline, CDR1 is MNHEY and CDR2 SMNVEV (reference sequence). The sample is drawn from a study of cytotoxic CD8 clonotypes in ibrutinib-treated CLL. Genomic DNA in an amount of approximately 2 micrograms was extracted from cryopreserved PBMCs and used for the preparation of TCR beta libraries. Broader study findings: Against age-matched healthy donors, baseline clonality ran higher and tracked circulating CD8+ T-cell counts. Clonality rose at ibrutinib response, held steady in sustained remission, and fell toward baseline at progression. The clonality rise at ibrutinib response reflected private clonotype expansion.

This rearrangement joins TRBV27 to TRBJ2-7, with D unresolved. This specimen was PBMCs, taken before ibrutinib treatment. The sequence was collected from a human donor with chronic lymphocytic leukemia. The CDR3 region is CASSLSYSWRTYEQYF. In nucleotides, the CDR3 is TGTGCCAGCAGTTTATCGTACAGCTGGCGAACCTACGAGCAGTACTTC.